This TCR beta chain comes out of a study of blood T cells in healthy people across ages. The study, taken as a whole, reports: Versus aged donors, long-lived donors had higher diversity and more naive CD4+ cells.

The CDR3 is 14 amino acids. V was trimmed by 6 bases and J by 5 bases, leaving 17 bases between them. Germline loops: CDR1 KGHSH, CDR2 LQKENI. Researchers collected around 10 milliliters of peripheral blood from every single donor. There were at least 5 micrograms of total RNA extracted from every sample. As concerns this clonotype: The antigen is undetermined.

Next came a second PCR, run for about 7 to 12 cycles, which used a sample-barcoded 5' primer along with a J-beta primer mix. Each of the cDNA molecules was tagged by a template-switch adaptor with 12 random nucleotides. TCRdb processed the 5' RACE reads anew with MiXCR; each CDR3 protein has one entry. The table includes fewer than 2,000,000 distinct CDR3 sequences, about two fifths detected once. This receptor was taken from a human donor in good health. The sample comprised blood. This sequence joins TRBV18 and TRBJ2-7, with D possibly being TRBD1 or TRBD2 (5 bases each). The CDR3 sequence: CASSSTPRDDEQYF. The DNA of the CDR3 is TGTGCCAGCTCCTCAACCCCAAGGGACGACGAGCAGTACTTC.